This T cell receptor (beta chain) was captured in a study of blood T cell repertoires in COVID-19. The protocol was immunoSEQ multiplex PCR, while the TCRdb copy is restricted to in-frame clones and leaves out a portion. The table has roughly 280,000 clones, 86% seen once. The V gene's germline CDR1 is MNHNS and CDR2 SASEGT. This CDR3 is 14 amino acids long. V was pared by 3 bases and J by 11 bases, with 6 bases of the junction left unmatched. Source material: peripheral blood. The rearrangement uses TRBV6-1 and TRBJ2-1; TRBD2 matches 11 bases. This receptor was taken from a man between 18 and 29 years old with active or convalescent COVID-19. CDR3 nucleotide sequence: TGTGCCAGCAGTGATACTAGCGGGAGTCTTAAGCAGTTCTTC. Translating it yields CASSDTSGSLKQFF.